Below are 25 T cell receptor beta chains sequenced from a single sample in a study of molecular identifiers for immune sequencing clone quantification. TCRdb recomputed calls from the PCR reads with MiXCR, one row per CDR3 protein. Among about 63,000 distinct CDR3 sequences, around 19% were seen once, and the ten largest hold more than 1.3%. Sequencing was done on a sample of naive CD8+ T cells from blood, with Jurkat cell RNA spiked in. The subset was: FACS-sorted CD8+CD4-CCR7+CD45RA+ naive T cells. The receptors originated from a human donor in good health. Some libraries in this study had Jurkat cell RNA spiked in.

Many counts were recorded for this clonotype. The V and J genes are TRBV11-3 and TRBJ2-5; 7 nucleotides match TRBD1. CDR1 is SGHNT and CDR2 is YENEEA in the germline V gene. V dropped 5 bases and J dropped 3; count of bases not matched to a gene: 6. The CDR3 covers 14 residues. In DNA, the CDR3 is TGTGCCAGCAGCACCCGGGACAGAGAAGAGACCCAGTACTTC. It codes for CASSTRDREETQYF.

This clonotype was seen ten or more times. The rearrangement joins TRBV2 to TRBJ1-2; D is possibly TRBD1 (6 bases). This CDR3 contains 15 residues. Germline CDR1 is SNHLY and CDR2 is FYNNEI. The V gene lost 0 bases and the J gene lost 7 bases, with 15 bases spanning the gap. The CDR3 DNA follows: TGTGCCAGCAGTGAAGCTCCTAATCAGGGGTTTGGCTACACCTTC. Its protein product is CASSEAPNQGFGYTF.

In its sample, this clonotype was seen a few times. The CDR3 reads CAISESLSGGEAFF. CDR3 in DNA: TGTGCCATCAGTGAGTCCTTGAGCGGGGGTGAAGCTTTCTTT. This sequence joins TRBV10-3 and TRBJ1-1; a possible D gene is TRBD1 (5 bases). Germline V gene lookup returns CDR1 ENHRY and CDR2 SYGVKD. V was trimmed by 0 bases and J by 7 bases, leaving 12 bases between them. The CDR3 is made up of 14 amino acids.

As for this clonotype: A much larger clone differs by one base, so this may be a read error. This chain connects TRBV19 to TRBJ2-7; D assignment may be TRBD1 or TRBD2 (5 bases each). There are 15 residues in the CDR3. CDR1 and CDR2 from the germline V gene are LNHDA and SQIVND (reference sequence). Here the CDR3 DNA reads TGTGCCAGTGGTATAGGGGACGGACCGAACTACGAGCAGTACTTC. This translates into CASGIGDGPNYEQYF.

In this sample, this clonotype turned up many times. This sequence joins TRBV20-1 and TRBJ2-1; D is perhaps TRBD2 (6 bases). Trimming took off 1 base at V and 2 bases at J, with 12 bases between the two ends. There are 15 residues in the CDR3. Germline values: CDR1 DFQATT, CDR2 SNEGSKA (reference sequence). Here the CDR3 DNA reads TGCAGTGCTAGAGTAGTTAGCGGCACCTACAATGAGCAGTTCTTC. This codes for CSARVVSGTYNEQFF.

This clonotype was counted ten times or more. This sequence joins TRBV19 and TRBJ2-7; the D call may be TRBD1 or TRBD2 (5 bases each). The CDR3 covers 12 residues. Germline V gene data show CDR1 as LNHDA and CDR2 as SQIVND (reference sequence). V was trimmed by 6 bases and J by 4 bases, leaving 10 bases between them. CDR3 sequence: CASSRDGYEQYF. DNA for the CDR3: TGTGCCAGTAGCAGGGACGGATACGAGCAGTACTTC.

This clonotype was counted only a few times. The chain has TRBV11-2 and TRBJ2-4, with a possible D match to TRBD2 (5 bases). CDR1 is SGHAT and CDR2 is FQNNGV in the germline V gene. Trimming left V 8 bases short and J 7 bases short, with 6 bases between. This CDR3 comprises 10 residues. DNA for the CDR3: TGTGCCAGCGGGGAGAACATTCAGTACTTC. Its translation: CASGENIQYF.

This clonotype was found many times. The chain employs TRBV14 and TRBJ2-1; D remains unclear. Trimming took 0 bases from V and 4 from J, leaving 7 bases between them. CDR3 length: 14 residues. Germline V CDR1 and CDR2: SGHDN, FVKESK. The CDR3 spells CASSQDYTYNEQFF. CDR3 bases: TGTGCCAGCAGCCAAGATTACACTTACAATGAGCAGTTCTTC.

This clonotype has at least ten counts. This chain uses TRBV5-1 with TRBJ2-2; 7 bases map to TRBD1. Germline V CDR1 and CDR2: SGHRS, YFSETQ. This CDR3 is 17 amino acids long. After removal of 1 base from V and 4 bases from J, the junction contained 10 bases not matched to a gene. CDR3 sequence (DNA): TGCGCCAGCAGCTTGAGGAGACAGGGTGGGCTCACCGGGGAGCTGTTTTTT. This encodes CASSLRRQGGLTGELFF.

This clonotype has ten or more counts. The chain joins TRBV29-1 to TRBJ1-2, with D possibly TRBD1 on 6 matching bases. Germline V gene sequence: CDR1 SQVTM, CDR2 ANQGSEA. The CDR3 covers 16 residues. V shed 0 bases and J shed 4 bases, with 18 bases lying between them. This CDR3 reads CSVEDQGNERSYGYTF. The CDR3 nucleotides read TGCAGCGTTGAAGATCAGGGGAATGAGAGGAGCTATGGCTACACCTTC.

This clonotype has only a few counts. A read error may explain this, as a much larger clone is one base away. The CDR3 DNA sequence: TGTGCCGGCAGACCCAGGACAGGGCTGCTGGAGCAGTACTTC. Its protein is CAGRPRTGLLEQYF. The V and J genes are TRBV6-5 and TRBJ2-7; 8 positions match TRBD1. The CDR3 sequence is 14 residues long. CDR1 is MNHEY, CDR2 SVGAGI, per germline.

This clonotype appeared many times. The rearrangement joins TRBV14 to TRBJ2-7; a weak D match, TRBD2 (5 bases). This CDR3 comprises 12 residues. Looked up from germline, CDR1 is SGHDN and CDR2 is FVKESK. Trimming left V 3 bases short and J 2 bases short, with 5 bases between. This chain's CDR3 is CASSQRAYEQYF. The CDR3 coding sequence is TGTGCCAGCAGCCAGAGGGCCTACGAGCAGTACTTC.

V and J are TRBV5-6 and TRBJ2-1; unclear D gene. V was clipped by 1 base and J by 0 bases, with 20 bases between them. Germline CDR1 and CDR2: SGHDT and YYEEEE. The CDR3 loop spans 19 amino acids. CDR3 sequence (DNA): TGTGCCAGCAGCTTGTTTGGGAAGGGCCCGGAAAGCTCCTACAATGAGCAGTTCTTC. This gives the protein CASSLFGKGPESSYNEQFF.

This clonotype came up a few times. This chain connects TRBV11-2 to TRBJ2-7; 7 positions agree with TRBD2. Germline CDR1 is SGHAT and CDR2 is FQNNGV. The CDR3 totals 13 residues. V lost 5 bases, J lost 3 bases, and 4 bases stayed unmatched. The CDR3 sequence is CASSTGDYYEQYF. The CDR3 DNA reads TGTGCCAGCAGCACCGGGGACTACTACGAGCAGTACTTC.

This clonotype appeared many times. This chain uses TRBV7-2 with TRBJ2-7; the D is unclear. Germline CDR1 reads SGHTA; CDR2 reads FQGNSA. The CDR3 runs 11 residues. Trimming took off 2 bases at V and 4 bases at J, with 3 bases between the two ends. DNA for the CDR3: TGTGCCAGCAGCTTATTATACGAGCAGTACTTC. Amino acids: CASSLLYEQYF.

The gene calls are TRBV12-3 or TRBV12-4 and TRBJ2-7; 8 bases align to TRBD1. The CDR3 runs 14 residues. J was trimmed by 6 bases and V by 4 bases; bases with no gene match: 8. The CDR3 here is CASSWTGPLSEQYF. CDR3 coding DNA: TGTGCCAGCAGTTGGACAGGGCCATTAAGCGAGCAGTACTTC.

In regard to this clonotype: This sequence may be a read error, since a much larger clone differs from it by one base. The chain recombines TRBV27 with TRBJ1-6; D perhaps matches TRBD1 (5 bases). V lost 5 bases to trimming and J lost 5 bases, with 10 bases between them. The CDR3 consists of 14 residues. Germline V gives CDR1 MNHEY, CDR2 SMNVEV (reference sequence). Here the CDR3 reads CASSVDRNNSPLHF. In DNA form, the CDR3 reads TGTGCCAGCAGTGTCGACAGAAATAATTCACCCCTCCACTTT.

This clonotype was seen many times. The chain employs TRBV3-1 and TRBJ1-1, with unresolved D. Trimming stripped 4 bases from V and 0 bases from J, with 6 bases between. Per the germline V gene, CDR1 is LGHDT and CDR2 is YNNKEL (reference sequence). The CDR3 spans 13 residues. The CDR3 spells CASSPKMNTEAFF. For the CDR3, the DNA is TGTGCCAGCAGCCCCAAGATGAACACTGAAGCTTTCTTT. Full variable domain (outside the CDR3, taken from reference TRBV3-1 and TRBJ1-1): DTAVSQTPKYLVTQMGNDKSIKCEQNLGHDTMYWYKQDSKKFLKIMFSYNNKELIINETVPNRFSPKSPDKAHLNLHINSLELGDSAVYFCASSPKMNTEAFFGQGTRLTVV.

The V gene is TRBV19, the J gene TRBJ1-1, with D tentatively TRBD1 (5 bases). V lost 6 bases to trimming and J lost 1 base, with 15 bases between them. The CDR3 has 15 amino acids. The germline gives CDR1 LNHDA, CDR2 SQIVND (reference sequence). The CDR3, as DNA: TGTGCCAGTAGGCCCCTGGGCAGGGAGAACACTGAAGCTTTCTTT. Translating it yields CASRPLGRENTEAFF.

This clonotype showed up just a few times. A read error may explain this, as a much larger clone is one base away. The rearrangement links TRBV15 to TRBJ2-3; 8 bases map to TRBD1. Germline loops: CDR1 LNHNV, CDR2 YYDKDF (reference sequence). The CDR3 sequence is 15 residues long. In DNA, the CDR3 is TGTGCCACCGGCAGAGAACAGGGGGTTTCAGATACGCAGTATTTT. Translating gives CATGREQGVSDTQYF. Filled out from reference TRBV15 and TRBJ2-3, the complete variable domain reads DAMVIQNPRYQVTQFGKPVTLSCSQTLNHNVMYWYQQKSSQAPKLLFHYYDKDFNNEADTPDNFQSRRPNTSFCFLDIRSPGLGDTAMYLCATGREQGVSDTQYFGPGTRLTVL.

In the case of this clonotype: This may be a read error: a much more frequent sequence differs by one nucleotide. The V and J genes are TRBV25-1 and TRBJ1-4, with D unclear. V lost 3 bases, J lost 6 bases, and 11 bases lay in between. CDR1 and CDR2 (germline): MGHDK, SYGVNS. CDR3 length: 14 amino acids. CDR3 sequence reads: CASSDTWWDEKLFF. For the CDR3, the DNA is TGTGCCAGCAGTGATACCTGGTGGGATGAAAAACTGTTTTTT.

This clonotype was recorded many times. The rearrangement joins TRBV19 to TRBJ2-2, with TRBD1 matching 7 bases. The V gene's germline CDR1 is LNHDA and CDR2 SQIVND (reference sequence). The V gene end was trimmed by 3 bases and the J gene end by 5 bases; junction bases not matched to a gene: 3. The CDR3 extends over 14 amino acids. CDR3 loop: CASSITGATGELFF. CDR3 nucleotides: TGTGCCAGTAGTATTACAGGGGCAACCGGGGAGCTGTTTTTT.

Details on this clonotype: One end of the junction does not line up with germline, which may come from a read error. V is TRBV25-1 and J is TRBJ2-7, with D perhaps matching TRBD1 or TRBD2 (6 bases each). Germline assignment: CDR1 MGHDK and CDR2 SYGVNS. The CDR3 is 15 amino acids. The CDR3 DNA sequence: TGTGCCTGCAGTGAAGGGGGGACTTTTCGCAGCGAGCAGTACTTC. Translation: CACSEGGTFRSEQYF.

Turning to this clonotype: A much larger clone differs by one base, so this may be a read error. The rearrangement joins TRBV27 to TRBJ2-5; D unclear. The CDR3 length is 13 residues. CDR1 is MNHEY, CDR2 SMNVEV, per germline (reference sequence). CDR3 coding DNA: TGTGCCAGCAGTTTCATGTACCAAGAGGCCCAGTACTTC. The encoded protein is CASSFMYQEAQYF.

This clonotype was counted only a few times. V and J are TRBV11-2 and TRBJ2-5, with TRBD2 identical over 9 bases. The CDR3 has 17 amino acids. With V trimmed by 1 base and J by 1 base, 7 bases remained unmatched. Germline CDR1 and CDR2: SGHAT and FQNNGV. CDR3 in DNA: TGTGCCAGCAGCTTAGTTCTTAGCGGGGGACTCCAAGAGACCCAGTACTTC. This gives the protein CASSLVLSGGLQETQYF.